A single TCR beta chain is shown here with its context. Its antigen remains unknown. This sample was included in a study of early T cells in non-severe SARS-CoV-2 infection. Study at large: Unpaired chains resulted from sequencing bulk RNA of unsorted whole blood. Whole-study findings and limits: VDJdb-based annotation leaned toward anti-spike CD8 responses and missed private and CD4 specificities.

The protocol attached unique molecular identifiers to individual cDNA molecules. Using its own MiXCR run on the 5' RACE reads, TCRdb lists one record per CDR3 protein. The sample holds more than 70,000 distinct CDR3 sequences; about 12% are singletons and the top ten take about 7%. This CDR3 contains 13 residues. Germline CDR1 is SEHNR and CDR2 is FQNEAQ (reference sequence). Between the trimmed V and J ends, which lost 4 bases and 3 bases, there was a span of 9 bases. V gene TRBV7-9 combines with J gene TRBJ1-1; D is undetermined. Sequences were obtained from whole blood. This receptor was taken from an adult who was a healthcare worker with PCR-confirmed SARS-CoV-2 infection or an uninfected control (not recorded which). CDR3 loop: CASSYDRDTEAFF. CDR3 coding DNA: TGTGCCAGCAGCTATGACCGGGACACTGAAGCTTTCTTT.